The rows below give T cell receptor beta chains drawn from one sample of a study of identical twins. TCRdb recomputed calls from the 5' RACE reads with MiXCR, one row per CDR3 protein. The data contain 250,000 or so distinct CDR3 sequences, roughly 7% of them singletons. These data were also reused for a study on yellow fever vaccine responses in identical twins.

The sample was memory (CD45RO+) T cells sorted from blood. The receptor source for this set is a woman between 18 and 29 years old in good health. Each CDR3 is given with its conserved first and last residue. Each record gives: clone size, V gene, J gene, D gene, CDR3 DNA, CDR3 protein. The D gene is left open where the match is weak. The size entry is marked missing in some rows and otherwise reads once, few, many or a size class.

many	TRBV4-1	TRBJ2-1	-	TGCGCCAGCAGCCAAGTGAACCTCGGTATCCTGGACAATGAGCAGTTCTTC	CASSQVNLGILDNEQFF
many	TRBV20-1	TRBJ2-1	TRBD2	TGCAGTGCTAGAGATGGGAATCTAGCGGGAGGGGTCGGCAATGAGCAGTTCTTC	CSARDGNLAGGVGNEQFF
many	TRBV4-2	TRBJ2-3	-	TGTGCCAGCAGCCACCGAGACAGAAATCGGGTGGGCACAGATACGCAGTATTTT	CASSHRDRNRVGTDTQYF
-	TRBV28	TRBJ2-7	-	TGTGCCAGCAGTTTGTTTTTAGGGGTCGAGCAGTACTTC	CASSLFLGVEQYF
-	TRBV6-1	TRBJ2-2	-	TGTGCCAGCAGTGCTGACGCTCCTGGGGAGCTGTTTTTT	CASSADAPGELFF
-	TRBV20-1	TRBJ2-2	TRBD1	TGCAGTGCGACCGACAGGGGTCATGTCGGGGAGCTGTTTTTT	CSATDRGHVGELFF
many	TRBV24-1	TRBJ2-7	-	TGTGCCACCGGGACACCGAGCTCCTACGAGCAGTACTTC	CATGTPSSYEQYF
many	TRBV7-9	TRBJ1-1	-	TGTGCCAGCAGCCCCCCGCGGGGGTTTAAGGACACTGAAGCTTTCTTT	CASSPPRGFKDTEAFF
many	TRBV5-1	TRBJ2-4	-	TGCGCCAGCAGCCCCGGGACGGCAGGGACGGCCAAAAACATTCAGTACTTC	CASSPGTAGTAKNIQYF
many	TRBV5-1	TRBJ2-1	-	TGCGCCAGCAGCTTGGCCGGAGGGTCATGGTATGAGCAGTTCTTC	CASSLAGGSWYEQFF
few	TRBV10-3	TRBJ2-3	-	TGTGCCATCAGCGACGGTACAGATACGCAGTATTTT	CAISDGTDTQYF
-	TRBV7-3	TRBJ2-5	-	TGTGCCAGCAGCCCCCTCGGGCGAGAGACCCAGTACTTC	CASSPLGRETQYF
many	TRBV7-9	TRBJ2-1	-	TGTGCCAGCAGCTTAGTTGTTAGATCCCACAATGAGCAGTTCTTC	CASSLVVRSHNEQFF
few	TRBV20-1	TRBJ1-2	-	TGCAGTGCTAGTCCCGGACAGAGCCCAGCTAACTATGGCTACACCTTC	CSASPGQSPANYGYTF
many	TRBV12-3/TRBV12-4	TRBJ2-1	-	TGTGCCAGCAGTTTACCAGCGGAAAACAATGAGCAGTTCTTC	CASSLPAENNEQFF
many	TRBV3-1	TRBJ2-2	TRBD2	TGTGCCAGCAGCCCTTCTAGCGGGAGCCTCCGAGGCACCGGGGAGCTGTTTTTT	CASSPSSGSLRGTGELFF
few	TRBV7-9	TRBJ2-1	-	TGTGCCAGCAGCTTAGCAGCATCCAATGAGCAGTTCTTC	CASSLAASNEQFF
-	TRBV12-3/TRBV12-4	TRBJ1-4	-	TGTGCCAGCAGTTTAGCGTCGGCGGGTTGGGCAACTAATGAAAAACTGTTTTTT	CASSLASAGWATNEKLFF
few	TRBV20-1	TRBJ1-2	-	TGCAGTGCTGCTACACCGGGGCACAACTATGGCTACACCTTC	CSAATPGHNYGYTF
many	TRBV20-1	TRBJ1-5	TRBD1	TGCAGTGCTAGCCCGACAGGGGGCCCTCAGCCCCAGCATTTT	CSASPTGGPQPQHF
many	TRBV10-3	TRBJ2-1	-	TGTGCCATCGGCGGATCCTCATCCTACAATGAGCAGTTCTTC	CAIGGSSSYNEQFF
-	TRBV3-1	TRBJ1-1	TRBD1	TGTGCCAGCAGCCGACGGGACAGACCGAACACTGAAGCTTTCTTT	CASSRRDRPNTEAFF
many	TRBV20-1	TRBJ2-2	TRBD1	TGCAGTGCCAAGACCCCGACAGGGGGTGGTAACACCGGGGAGCTGTTTTTT	CSAKTPTGGGNTGELFF
-	TRBV5-6	TRBJ1-1	-	TGTGCCAGCAGCTGGGACACTGAAGCTTTCTTT	CASSWDTEAFF
-	TRBV24-1	TRBJ2-1	-	TGTGCCACCGAGGGGTCTCACGGGGGTGAGCAGTTCTTC	CATEGSHGGEQFF
few	TRBV12-3/TRBV12-4	TRBJ2-1	-	TGTGCCAGCAGTGAGAGGGGGGGGGCCTACAATGAGCAGTTCTTC	CASSERGGAYNEQFF